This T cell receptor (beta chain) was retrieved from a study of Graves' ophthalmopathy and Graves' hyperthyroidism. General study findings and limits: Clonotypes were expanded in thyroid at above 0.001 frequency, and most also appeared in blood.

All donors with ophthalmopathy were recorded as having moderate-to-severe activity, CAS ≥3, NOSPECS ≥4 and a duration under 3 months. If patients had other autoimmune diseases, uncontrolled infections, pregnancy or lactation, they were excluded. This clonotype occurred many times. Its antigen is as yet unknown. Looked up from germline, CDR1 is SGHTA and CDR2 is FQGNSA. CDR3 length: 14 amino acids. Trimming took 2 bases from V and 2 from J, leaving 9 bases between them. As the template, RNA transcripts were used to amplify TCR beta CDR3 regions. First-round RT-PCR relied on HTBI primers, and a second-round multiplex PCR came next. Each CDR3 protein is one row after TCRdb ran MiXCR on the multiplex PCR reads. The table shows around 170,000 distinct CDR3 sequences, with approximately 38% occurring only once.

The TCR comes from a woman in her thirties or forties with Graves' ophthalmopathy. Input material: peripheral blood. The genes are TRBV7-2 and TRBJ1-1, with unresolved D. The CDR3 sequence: CASSLFGENTEAFF. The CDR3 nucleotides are TGTGCCAGCAGCTTATTTGGGGAAAACACTGAAGCTTTCTTT.